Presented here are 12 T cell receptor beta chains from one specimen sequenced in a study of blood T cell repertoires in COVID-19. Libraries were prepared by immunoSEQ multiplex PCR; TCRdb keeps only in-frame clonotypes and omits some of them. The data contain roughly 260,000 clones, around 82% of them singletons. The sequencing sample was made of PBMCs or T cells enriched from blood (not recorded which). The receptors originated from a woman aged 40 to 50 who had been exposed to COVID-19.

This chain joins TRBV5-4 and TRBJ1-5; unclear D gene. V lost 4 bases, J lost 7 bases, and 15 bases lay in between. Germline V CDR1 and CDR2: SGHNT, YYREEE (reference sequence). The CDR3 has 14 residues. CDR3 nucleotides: TGTGCCAGCAGCGTCGAGGAGGGCTGGCAGCCCCAGCATTTT. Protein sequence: CASSVEEGWQPQHF.

The CDR3 reads CASSLPGTSTGELFF. The CDR3 DNA sequence: TGTGCCAGCAGCCTACCCGGGACTTCCACCGGGGAGCTGTTTTTT. The chain has TRBV3-1 (or the pseudogene TRBV3-2) and TRBJ2-2; tentative D call: TRBD2 (6 bases). Trimming left V 4 bases short and J 4 bases short, with 13 bases between. This CDR3 comprises 15 residues. CDR1 LGHDT and CDR2 YNNKEL come from the germline V gene (reference sequence).

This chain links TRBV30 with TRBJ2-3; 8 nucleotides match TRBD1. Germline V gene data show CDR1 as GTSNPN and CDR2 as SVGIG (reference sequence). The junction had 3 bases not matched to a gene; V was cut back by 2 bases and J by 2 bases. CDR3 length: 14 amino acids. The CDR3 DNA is TGTGCCTGGAGTCCGGGACAGGTCACAGATACGCAGTATTTT. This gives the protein CAWSPGQVTDTQYF.

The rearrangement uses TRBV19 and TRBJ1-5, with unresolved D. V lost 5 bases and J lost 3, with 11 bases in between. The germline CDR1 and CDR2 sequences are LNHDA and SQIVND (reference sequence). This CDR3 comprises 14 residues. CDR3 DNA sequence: TGTGCCAGTAGTCTAGGGAGGGTCAATCAGCCCCAGCATTTT. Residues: CASSLGRVNQPQHF.

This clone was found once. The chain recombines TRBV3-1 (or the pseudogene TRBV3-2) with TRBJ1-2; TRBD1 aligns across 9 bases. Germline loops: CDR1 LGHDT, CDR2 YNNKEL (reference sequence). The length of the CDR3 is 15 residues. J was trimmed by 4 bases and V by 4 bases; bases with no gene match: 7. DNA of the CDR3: TGTGCCAGCAGCCCTGGACAGGGGCCGACCTATGGCTACACCTTC. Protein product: CASSPGQGPTYGYTF.

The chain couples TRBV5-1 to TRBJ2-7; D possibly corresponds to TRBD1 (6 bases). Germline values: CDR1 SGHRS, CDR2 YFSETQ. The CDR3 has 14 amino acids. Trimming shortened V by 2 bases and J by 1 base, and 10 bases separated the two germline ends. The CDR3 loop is CASSFRTGSYEQYF. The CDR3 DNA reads TGCGCCAGCAGCTTCCGTACAGGGTCCTACGAGCAGTACTTC.

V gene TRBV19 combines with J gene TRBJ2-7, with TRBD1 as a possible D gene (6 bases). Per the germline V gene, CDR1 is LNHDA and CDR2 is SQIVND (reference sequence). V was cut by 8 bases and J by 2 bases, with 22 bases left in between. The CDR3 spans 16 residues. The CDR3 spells CASSREIQGRTYEQYF. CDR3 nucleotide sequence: TGTGCCAGTTCAAGGGAGATACAGGGAAGAACCTACGAGCAGTACTTC.

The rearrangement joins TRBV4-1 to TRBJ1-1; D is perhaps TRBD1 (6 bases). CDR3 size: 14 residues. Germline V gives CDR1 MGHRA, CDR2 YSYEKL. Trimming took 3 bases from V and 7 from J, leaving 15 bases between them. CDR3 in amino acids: CASSQGGGTDEAFF. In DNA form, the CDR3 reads TGCGCCAGCAGCCAGGGCGGGGGCACCGATGAAGCTTTCTTT.

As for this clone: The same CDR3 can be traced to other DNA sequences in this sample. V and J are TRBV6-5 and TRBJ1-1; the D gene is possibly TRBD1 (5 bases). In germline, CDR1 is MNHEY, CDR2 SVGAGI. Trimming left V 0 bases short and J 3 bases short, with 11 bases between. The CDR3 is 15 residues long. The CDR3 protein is CASSYSTGGDTEAFF. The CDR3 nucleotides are TGTGCCAGCAGTTACTCGACTGGGGGGGACACTGAAGCTTTCTTT.

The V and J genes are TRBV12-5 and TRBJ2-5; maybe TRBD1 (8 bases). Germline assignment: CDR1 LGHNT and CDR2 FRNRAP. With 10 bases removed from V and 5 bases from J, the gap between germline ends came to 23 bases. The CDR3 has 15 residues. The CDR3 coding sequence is TGTGCTATGGCAAAAACGACAGGGGAGGGGGAGACCCAGTACTTC. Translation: CAMAKTTGEGETQYF.

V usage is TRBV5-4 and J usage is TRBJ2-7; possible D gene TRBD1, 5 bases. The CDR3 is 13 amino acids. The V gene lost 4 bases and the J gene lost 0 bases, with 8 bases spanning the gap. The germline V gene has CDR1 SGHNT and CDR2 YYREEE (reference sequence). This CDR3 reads CASSPDTSYEQYF. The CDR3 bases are TGTGCCAGCAGCCCGGACACCTCCTACGAGCAGTACTTC.

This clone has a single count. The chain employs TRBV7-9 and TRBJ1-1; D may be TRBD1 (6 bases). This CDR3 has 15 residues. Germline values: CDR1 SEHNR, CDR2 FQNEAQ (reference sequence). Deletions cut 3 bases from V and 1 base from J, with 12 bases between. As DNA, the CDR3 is TGTGCCAGCAGCTTCCCGTTAGGGGGGAACACTGAAGCTTTCTTT. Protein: CASSFPLGGNTEAFF.